The T cell receptor (beta chain) under discussion was sequenced for a study of blood T cell repertoires in COVID-19. Per the germline V gene, CDR1 is LNHDA and CDR2 is SQIVND (reference sequence). The CDR3 loop spans 16 amino acids. Germline trimming cut 6 bases from V and 4 bases from J; bases unmatched to any gene: 8. Using immunoSEQ multiplex PCR, the repertoire was profiled, and TCRdb retains in-frame clones only, with some absent. This table has some 230,000 clones, 70% to 90% appearing once. This clonotype was sampled from a man aged 45-65 years who had recovered from COVID-19. Sequenced material: peripheral blood. The chain combines TRBV19 with TRBJ2-5; 13 bases line up with TRBD2. The CDR3 sequence: CASSGRTSGSRETQYF. CDR3 nucleotides: TGTGCCAGTAGCGGTCGGACTAGCGGGAGCAGAGAGACCCAGTACTTC.